Listed here are 31 T cell receptor beta chains from one sample, sequenced in a study of T cell responses to AZD1222 COVID-19 vaccine. Measured with immunoSEQ multiplex PCR; TCRdb has only the in-frame clones, and not every one. The data show some 130,000 clones, around 84% seen once. Material: peripheral blood, obtained on day 0 of AZD1222 vaccination. The origin of the receptors is an adult in good health.

The table lists this clone with a count of one. V gene TRBV2 combines with J gene TRBJ2-7; 7 nucleotides line up with TRBD2. V gave up 2 bases and J gave up 5 bases; unmatched junction bases: 12. CDR3 length: 16 residues. Germline V gene sequence: CDR1 SNHLY, CDR2 FYNNEI. The CDR3 sequence: CASSEFLWQGRDEQYF. The DNA for the CDR3 is TGTGCCAGCAGTGAATTTTTATGGCAAGGGAGGGACGAGCAGTACTTC.

This chain joins TRBV28 and TRBJ1-1, with D hard to call. Trimming took off 10 bases at V and 4 bases at J, with 19 bases between the two ends. Germline V lookup: CDR1 MDHEN, CDR2 SYDVKM. This CDR3 has 14 residues. The CDR3 coding sequence is TGTGCCACATTTTTGGTCGTGGAGAGCACTGAAGCTTTCTTT. Translated, it gives CATFLVVESTEAFF.

V gene TRBV29-1 combines with J gene TRBJ1-2; TRBD1 is a possible D gene (6 bases). V lost 6 bases and J lost 2, with 10 bases in between. Germline-derived CDR1 and CDR2 are SQVTM and ANQGSEA. CDR3 size: 12 residues. CDR3 amino acids: CSVLTGNYGYTF. CDR3 DNA sequence: TGCAGCGTCCTAACAGGGAACTATGGCTACACCTTC.

Here the CDR3 DNA reads TGTGCCAGCAGCCCCCAGGCGAACACTGAAGCTTTCTTT. This translates into CASSPQANTEAFF. The rearrangement uses TRBV14 and TRBJ1-1; D not resolved. Deletions cut 4 bases from V and 1 base from J, with 7 bases between. This CDR3 contains 13 residues. In germline, CDR1 is SGHDN, CDR2 FVKESK.

The chain combines TRBV27 with TRBJ1-5, with D possibly being TRBD1 (5 bases). The CDR3 extends over 14 amino acids. Germline V CDR1 and CDR2: MNHEY, SMNVEV (reference sequence). V lost 5 bases, J lost 2 bases, and 10 bases lay in between. The CDR3 DNA sequence: TGTGCCAGCAGTCGAGGGACGGGCAATCAGCCCCAGCATTTT. Its translation: CASSRGTGNQPQHF.

The genes are TRBV12-5 and TRBJ2-7; 11 bases line up with TRBD1. The trim removed 0 bases at V and 2 bases at J, leaving 12 bases unmatched. This CDR3 is 19 amino acids long. Germline CDR1 and CDR2: LGHNT and FRNRAP. CDR3 protein: CASGLVNSGQGAQTYEQYF. DNA of the CDR3: TGTGCTAGTGGTTTGGTAAACTCCGGACAGGGGGCTCAAACCTACGAGCAGTACTTC.

The chain joins TRBV6-6 to TRBJ2-5, with 8 bases that match TRBD2. V gave up 0 bases and J gave up 5 bases; unmatched junction bases: 8. The CDR3 length is 16 residues. Germline V gives CDR1 MNHNY, CDR2 SVGAGI (reference sequence). The CDR3 DNA reads TGTGCCAGCAGTTACTCCGGGACTAGGTCTTTGGAGACCCAGTACTTC. It translates to CASSYSGTRSLETQYF.

The chain uses TRBV7-8 and TRBJ1-2; 10 bases agree with TRBD1. Germline CDR1 and CDR2: SGHVS and FQNEAQ. V lost 8 bases to trimming and J lost 2 bases; unmatched junction nucleotides: 11. The CDR3 has 16 residues. CDR3 sequence: CASALLTGGENYGYTF. CDR3 in DNA: TGTGCCAGCGCGCTCTTGACAGGGGGCGAGAACTATGGCTACACCTTC.

The chain employs TRBV7-9 and TRBJ2-3; D is unclear. The CDR3 has 11 residues. Germline V lookup: CDR1 SEHNR, CDR2 FQNEAQ (reference sequence). The V and J ends lost 3 bases and 5 bases respectively, with 3 bases between them. Here the CDR3 reads CASSFIDTQYF. The CDR3 DNA reads TGTGCCAGCAGCTTCATAGATACGCAGTATTTT.

This chain connects TRBV5-6 to TRBJ1-5; D possibly corresponds to TRBD1 (6 bases). CDR3 length: 17 amino acids. V was cut by 2 bases and J by 1 base, with 16 bases left in between. Germline V gene lookup returns CDR1 SGHDT and CDR2 YYEEEE. The CDR3 reads CASSFSGTRGSNQPQHF. CDR3 DNA: TGTGCCAGCAGCTTCTCCGGGACAAGGGGAAGCAATCAGCCCCAGCATTTT.

The chain is built from TRBV5-5 and TRBJ2-2, with D unclear. Germline-derived CDR1 and CDR2 are SGHKS and YYEKEE (reference sequence). V was cut by 2 bases and J by 1 base, with 6 bases left in between. The CDR3 has 14 amino acids. CDR3 in DNA: TGTGCCAGCAGCTTATTCCAGAACACCGGGGAGCTGTTTTTT. This encodes CASSLFQNTGELFF.

The chain joins TRBV6-1 to TRBJ2-7; 9 bases agree with TRBD1. This CDR3 region has 16 residues. V lost 3 bases to trimming and J lost 2 bases; unmatched junction nucleotides: 8. Per the germline V gene, CDR1 is MNHNS and CDR2 is SASEGT. Written as DNA, the CDR3 is TGTGCCAGCAGTGAGCAACTAGGGACAGGGACCTACGAGCAGTACTTC. Its translation: CASSEQLGTGTYEQYF.

The rearrangement uses TRBV2 and TRBJ1-5; 12 nucleotides align to TRBD1. Germline V gives CDR1 SNHLY, CDR2 FYNNEI. V was clipped by 6 bases and J by 4 bases; unmatched bases: 4. The CDR3 is made up of 15 amino acids. CDR3 protein: CASRGQGATNQPQHF. The CDR3 bases are TGTGCCAGCAGGGGACAGGGGGCAACAAATCAGCCCCAGCATTTT.

This chain uses TRBV3-1 (or the pseudogene TRBV3-2) with TRBJ1-3; D gene uncertain. The length of the CDR3 is 14 residues. Germline assignment: CDR1 LGHDT and CDR2 YNNKEL (reference sequence). V gave up 2 bases and J gave up 0 bases, with 5 bases separating them. The DNA for the CDR3 is TGTGCCAGCAGCCAACCCAACTCTGGAAACACCATATATTTT. Translation gives CASSQPNSGNTIYF.

V usage is TRBV19 and J usage is TRBJ1-1, with D possibly being TRBD1 (6 bases). The V end lost 4 bases, the J end lost 1 base, and 13 bases lay between the germline ends. The germline V gene encodes CDR1 LNHDA and CDR2 SQIVND (reference sequence). This CDR3 is built from 15 residues. CDR3 coding DNA: TGTGCCAGTAGTACCCGACAGGATGGGAACACTGAAGCTTTCTTT. As protein: CASSTRQDGNTEAFF.

The rearrangement joins TRBV18 to TRBJ1-4; 9 bases fit TRBD1. This CDR3 contains 15 residues. Trimming at V came to 3 bases and at J to 8 bases, leaving 7 bases not matched to a gene. Germline V gene sequence: CDR1 KGHSH, CDR2 LQKENI. The CDR3 loop is CASSPIQGADEKLFF. Written as DNA, the CDR3 is TGTGCCAGCTCACCTATACAGGGGGCGGACGAAAAACTGTTTTTT.

This sequence joins TRBV5-1 and TRBJ1-3; no definite D call. Between the trimmed V and J ends, which lost 4 bases and 0 bases, there was a span of 17 bases. This CDR3 is built from 17 residues. Per germline, CDR1 SGHRS and CDR2 YFSETQ. The CDR3 DNA sequence: TGCGCCAGCAGCCTGGAAGGGTCCCAGCTCTCTGGAAACACCATATATTTT. Its translation: CASSLEGSQLSGNTIYF.

This chain connects TRBV5-1 to TRBJ1-4; possible D gene TRBD1, 5 bases. Looked up from germline, CDR1 is SGHRS and CDR2 is YFSETQ. Trimming cost V 3 bases and J 1 base, with 13 bases left between them. This CDR3 spans 16 amino acids. CDR3 in amino acids: CASSSTWGGTNEKLFF. The CDR3 DNA follows: TGCGCCAGCAGCTCTACTTGGGGGGGAACTAATGAAAAACTGTTTTTT.

CDR3 nucleotides: TGTGCCAGCAGCTCTACAGAGTCCTACGAGCAGTACTTC. Amino acids: CASSSTESYEQYF. V gene TRBV5-4 combines with J gene TRBJ2-7; D unclear. CDR1 and CDR2 (germline): SGHNT, YYREEE (reference sequence). The CDR3 runs 13 residues. V was pared by 3 bases and J by 1 base, with 8 bases between.

The J gene is TRBJ1-4, the V gene TRBV14; the match to TRBD1 covers 9 bases. Germline V gene lookup returns CDR1 SGHDN and CDR2 FVKESK. Germline trimming cut 5 bases from V and 5 bases from J; bases unmatched to any gene: 9. CDR3 size: 16 residues. CDR3: CASSTLLQGANEKLFF. The CDR3, as DNA: TGTGCCAGCAGCACACTCTTACAGGGGGCGAATGAAAAACTGTTTTTT.

The chain links TRBV28 to TRBJ1-2; no firm D call. V was clipped by 5 bases and J by 5 bases, with 15 bases between them. This CDR3 comprises 14 residues. Germline V gene sequence: CDR1 MDHEN, CDR2 SYDVKM. The CDR3 DNA reads TGTGCCAGCAGTCCCTTCAACAGCCCGTATGGCTACACCTTC. Amino acids: CASSPFNSPYGYTF.

J is TRBJ1-4 and V is TRBV27; weak D call: TRBD1 (5 bases). The germline CDR1 and CDR2 sequences are MNHEY and SMNVEV (reference sequence). This CDR3 is built from 15 residues. The V end was cut by 4 bases, the J end by 8 bases, with 17 bases between. CDR3 bases: TGTGCCAGCAGTTGGGTTGGTTTGGGGGACGAAAAACTGTTTTTT. It yields the protein CASSWVGLGDEKLFF.

V gene TRBV28 combines with J gene TRBJ1-3; 8 bases are shared with TRBD1. Germline V lookup: CDR1 MDHEN, CDR2 SYDVKM. The CDR3 length is 13 residues. J gave up 2 bases and V 8 bases, and 2 bases lay outside the gene matches. The CDR3 sequence is CASLTGAGNTIYF. CDR3 bases: TGTGCCAGCTTGACAGGGGCTGGAAACACCATATATTTT.

This clone turned up a few times. V gene TRBV5-4 combines with J gene TRBJ1-2; D ambiguous. This CDR3 spans 15 amino acids. CDR1 is SGHNT, CDR2 YYREEE, per germline (reference sequence). The V end lost 4 bases, the J end lost 0 bases, and 13 bases lay between the germline ends. The CDR3 spells CASSQARLANYGYTF. CDR3 in DNA: TGTGCCAGCAGCCAAGCCAGATTAGCTAACTATGGCTACACCTTC.

This clone was seen more than once but under ten times. The genes are TRBV10-1 and TRBJ2-1; maybe TRBD1 (6 bases). Per germline, CDR1 WNHNN and CDR2 SYGVQD (reference sequence). V was cut by 0 bases and J by 9 bases, with 12 bases left in between. The CDR3 has 14 residues. Here the CDR3 DNA reads TGCGCCAGCAGTGAGTCGGGGACATGGAGTGAGCAGTTCTTC. It is translated as CASSESGTWSEQFF.

This sequence joins TRBV6-6 and TRBJ1-5; 7 nucleotides match TRBD1. The germline V gene encodes CDR1 MNHNY and CDR2 SVGAGI (reference sequence). V lost 6 bases and J lost 3; bases outside the gene matches: 5. The CDR3 is made up of 14 amino acids. CDR3 region: CASSRDSPNQPQHF. DNA for the CDR3: TGTGCCAGCAGCCGGGACAGCCCCAATCAGCCCCAGCATTTT.

This clone was observed a few times. V usage is TRBV28 and J usage is TRBJ1-2, with D tentatively TRBD1 (6 bases). The germline V gene has CDR1 MDHEN and CDR2 SYDVKM. The CDR3 is made up of 13 amino acids. V was trimmed by 4 bases and J by 4 bases, leaving 10 bases between them. In DNA, the CDR3 is TGTGCCAGCAGTTCAGGGGAAGGCTATGGCTACACCTTC. As protein: CASSSGEGYGYTF.

A note on this clone: At one boundary the junction diverges from the germline segment, which might be a read error. The J gene is TRBJ2-5, the V gene TRBV11-2; perhaps D is TRBD1 or TRBD2 (6 bases each). Per germline, CDR1 SGHAT and CDR2 FQNNGV. The CDR3 runs to 15 residues. The CDR3 sequence: CASTLFGGQAETQYF. The CDR3, as DNA: TGTGCCAGCACCTTATTCGGGGGCCAGGCAGAGACCCAGTACTTC.

This clone was counted a single time. The chain is built from TRBV10-1 and TRBJ1-2; unclear D gene. The germline V gene encodes CDR1 WNHNN and CDR2 SYGVQD (reference sequence). This CDR3 comprises 12 residues. The V end was cut by 4 bases, the J end by 1 base, with 4 bases between. The CDR3 DNA reads TGCGCCAGCAGTGGAGTTAACTATGGCTACACCTTC. This codes for CASSGVNYGYTF.

The gene calls are TRBV14 and TRBJ2-3, with unresolved D. Germline CDR1 and CDR2: SGHDN and FVKESK. The V gene lost 1 base and the J gene lost 6 bases, with 2 bases spanning the gap. CDR3 length equals 11 residues. The DNA for the CDR3 is TGTGCCAGCAGCCAAGCGGATACGCAGTATTTT. This sequence encodes CASSQADTQYF.

The rearrangement links TRBV30 to TRBJ1-3; D is undetermined. Germline assignment: CDR1 GTSNPN and CDR2 SVGIG (reference sequence). V lost 5 bases and J 4 bases, leaving 12 bases between the germline ends. The CDR3 spans 13 residues. CDR3 sequence: CAWGPGLGNTIYF. CDR3 DNA sequence: TGTGCCTGGGGGCCGGGCCTAGGAAACACCATATATTTT.